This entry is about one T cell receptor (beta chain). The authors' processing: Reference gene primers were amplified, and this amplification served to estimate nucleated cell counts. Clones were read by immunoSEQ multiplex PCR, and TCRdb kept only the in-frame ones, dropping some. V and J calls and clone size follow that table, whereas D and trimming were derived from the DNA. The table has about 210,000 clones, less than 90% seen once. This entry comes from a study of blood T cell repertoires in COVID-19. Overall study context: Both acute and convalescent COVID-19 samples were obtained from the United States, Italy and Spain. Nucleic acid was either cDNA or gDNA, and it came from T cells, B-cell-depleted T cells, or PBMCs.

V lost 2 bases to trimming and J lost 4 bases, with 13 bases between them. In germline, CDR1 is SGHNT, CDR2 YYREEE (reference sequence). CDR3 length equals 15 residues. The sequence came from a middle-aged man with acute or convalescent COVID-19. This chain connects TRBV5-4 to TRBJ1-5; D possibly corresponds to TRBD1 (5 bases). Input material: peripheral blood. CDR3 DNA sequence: TGTGCCAGCAGCTTATTCGACAGACCAAATCAGCCCCAGCATTTT. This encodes CASSLFDRPNQPQHF.